Sequencing of this T cell receptor (beta chain) was carried out in a study of OX40 agonist ivuxolimab in advanced cancers. Whole-study results and caveats: Average numbers of expanded clones were greater in CD8+ T cells than in CD4+.

Of note for this clone: Antigen: not known.

Profiling relied on immunoSEQ multiplex PCR, and the TCRdb table lists in-frame clones only, not all of them. The sample records approximately 80,000 clones, nearly 90% being singletons. The V gene's germline CDR1 is SQVTM and CDR2 ANQGSEA. The CDR3 extends over 15 amino acids. V shed 5 bases, J shed 3 bases, and the junction held 7 bases outside the gene matches. The clonotype comes from an adult with an advanced solid tumor such as melanoma, head and neck, liver or kidney cancer. Sequencing used CD4+ or CD8+ T cells sorted from blood, obtained in a trial of the OX40 agonist ivuxolimab. The chain combines TRBV29-1 with TRBJ2-3; 11 bases align to TRBD1. CDR3: CSVPPGTGGTDTQYF. DNA of the CDR3: TGCAGCGTTCCTCCCGGGACAGGGGGGACAGATACGCAGTATTTT.